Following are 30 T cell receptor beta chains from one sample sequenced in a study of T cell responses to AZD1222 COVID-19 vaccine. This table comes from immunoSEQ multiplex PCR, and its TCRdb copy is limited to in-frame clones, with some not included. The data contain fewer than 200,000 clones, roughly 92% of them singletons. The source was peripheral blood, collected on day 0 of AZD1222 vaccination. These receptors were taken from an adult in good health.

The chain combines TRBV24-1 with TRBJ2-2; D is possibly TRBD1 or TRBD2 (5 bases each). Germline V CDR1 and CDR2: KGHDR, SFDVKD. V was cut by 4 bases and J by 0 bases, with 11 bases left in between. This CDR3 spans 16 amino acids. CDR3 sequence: CATSDGTAANTGELFF. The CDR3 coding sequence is TGTGCCACCAGTGACGGGACCGCAGCGAACACCGGGGAGCTGTTTTTT.

CDR3 sequence (DNA): TGTGCCAGCAGCTTGGTAGGGGGCAGCACTGAAGCTTTCTTT. It translates to CASSLVGGSTEAFF. V is TRBV28 and J is TRBJ1-1; 7 bases line up with TRBD1. J gave up 4 bases and V 6 bases, and 8 bases lay outside the gene matches. The CDR3 is 14 amino acids. CDR1 MDHEN and CDR2 SYDVKM come from the germline V gene.

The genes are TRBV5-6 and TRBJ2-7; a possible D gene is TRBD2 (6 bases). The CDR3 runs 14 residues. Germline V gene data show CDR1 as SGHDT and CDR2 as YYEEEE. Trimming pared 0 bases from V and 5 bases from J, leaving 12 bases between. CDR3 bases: TGTGCCAGCAGCTTGGTAACTAGCCTCCACGAGCAGTACGTC. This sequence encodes CASSLVTSLHEQYV.

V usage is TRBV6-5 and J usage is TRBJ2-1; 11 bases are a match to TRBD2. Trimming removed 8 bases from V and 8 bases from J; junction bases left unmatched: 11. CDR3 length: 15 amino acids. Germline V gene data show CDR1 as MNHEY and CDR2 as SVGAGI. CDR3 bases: TGTGCCAGCCGAAAAGGGCTAGCGGGAGGCGATGAGCAGTTCTTC. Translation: CASRKGLAGGDEQFF.

The CDR3 is CASSLQGEDQPQHF. The DNA of the CDR3 is TGCGCCAGCAGCTTGCAGGGGGAAGATCAGCCCCAGCATTTT. The chain employs TRBV5-1 and TRBJ1-5, with TRBD1 identical over 7 bases. This CDR3 is 14 amino acids long. The V gene end was trimmed by 1 base and the J gene end by 5 bases; junction bases not matched to a gene: 3. Germline values: CDR1 SGHRS, CDR2 YFSETQ.

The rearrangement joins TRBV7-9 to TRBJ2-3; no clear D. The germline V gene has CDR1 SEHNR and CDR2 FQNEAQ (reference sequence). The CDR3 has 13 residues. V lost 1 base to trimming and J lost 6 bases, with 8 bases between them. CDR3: CASSLVVPDTQYF. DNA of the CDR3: TGTGCCAGCAGCTTAGTGGTACCTGATACGCAGTATTTT.

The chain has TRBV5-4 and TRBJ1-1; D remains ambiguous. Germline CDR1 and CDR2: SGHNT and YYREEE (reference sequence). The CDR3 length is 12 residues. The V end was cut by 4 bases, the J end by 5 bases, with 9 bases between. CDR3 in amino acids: CASSPRSTEAFF. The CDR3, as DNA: TGTGCCAGCAGCCCCCGGAGTACTGAAGCTTTCTTT. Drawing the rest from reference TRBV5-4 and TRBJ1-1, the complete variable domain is ETGVTQSPTHLIKTRGQQVTLRCSSQSGHNTVSWYQQALGQGPQFIFQYYREEENGRGNFPPRFSGLQFPNYSSELNVNALELDDSALYLCASSPRSTEAFFGQGTRLTVV.

This CDR3 reads CASSTYEALFEKLFF. In DNA form, the CDR3 reads TGTGCCAGTAGTACTTATGAGGCCCTATTTGAAAAACTGTTTTTT. The V and J genes are TRBV19 and TRBJ1-4; unclear D gene. V was trimmed by 4 bases and J by 7 bases, leaving 16 bases between them. Germline V gene lookup returns CDR1 LNHDA and CDR2 SQIVND (reference sequence). The CDR3 has 15 amino acids. Variable domain in full (rest from reference TRBV19 and TRBJ1-4): DGGITQSPKYLFRKEGQNVTLSCEQNLNHDAMYWYRQDPGQGLRLIYYSQIVNDFQKGDIAEGYSVSREKKESFPLTVTSAQKNPTAFYLCASSTYEALFEKLFFGSGTQLSVL.

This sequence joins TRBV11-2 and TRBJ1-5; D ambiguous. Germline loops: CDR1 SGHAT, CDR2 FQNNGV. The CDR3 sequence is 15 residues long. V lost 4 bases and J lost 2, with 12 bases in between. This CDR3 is CASSSITGGNQPQHF. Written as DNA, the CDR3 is TGTGCCAGCAGCTCCATTACTGGGGGCAATCAGCCCCAGCATTTT.

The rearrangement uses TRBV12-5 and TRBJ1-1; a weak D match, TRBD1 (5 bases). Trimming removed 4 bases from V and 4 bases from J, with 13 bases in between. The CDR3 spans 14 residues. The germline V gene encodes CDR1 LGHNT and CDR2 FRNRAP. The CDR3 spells CASGSSVGGTEAFF. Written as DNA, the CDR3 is TGTGCTAGTGGTTCATCTGTGGGGGGCACTGAAGCTTTCTTT.

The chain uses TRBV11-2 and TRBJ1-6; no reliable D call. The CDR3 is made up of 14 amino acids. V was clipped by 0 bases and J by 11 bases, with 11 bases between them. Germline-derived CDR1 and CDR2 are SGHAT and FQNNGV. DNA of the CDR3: TGTGCCAGCAGCTTAGATCTCGCTTTGACACCCCTCCACTTT. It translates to CASSLDLALTPLHF. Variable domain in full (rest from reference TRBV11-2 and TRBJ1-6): EAGVAQSPRYKIIEKRQSVAFWCNPISGHATLYWYQQILGQGPKLLIQFQNNGVVDDSQLPKDRFSAERLKGVDSTLKIQPAKLEDSAVYLCASSLDLALTPLHFGNGTRLTVT.

CDR3 amino acids: CASDKIGVRGSSYEQYF. CDR3 sequence (DNA): TGTGCCAGTGATAAAATTGGGGTGAGGGGCAGCTCCTACGAGCAGTACTTC. This rearrangement joins TRBV2 to TRBJ2-7; D might be TRBD1 or TRBD2, each matching 5 bases. Per the germline V gene, CDR1 is SNHLY and CDR2 is FYNNEI. This CDR3 contains 17 residues. V was trimmed by 9 bases and J by 0 bases, leaving 24 bases between them.

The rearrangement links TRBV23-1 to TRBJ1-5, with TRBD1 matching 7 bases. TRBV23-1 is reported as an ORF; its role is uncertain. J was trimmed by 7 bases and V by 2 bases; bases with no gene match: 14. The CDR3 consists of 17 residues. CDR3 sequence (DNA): TGCGCCAGCAGTCAAGACGACAGGGAGGAGATTAACCAGCCCCAGCATTTT. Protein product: CASSQDDREEINQPQHF.

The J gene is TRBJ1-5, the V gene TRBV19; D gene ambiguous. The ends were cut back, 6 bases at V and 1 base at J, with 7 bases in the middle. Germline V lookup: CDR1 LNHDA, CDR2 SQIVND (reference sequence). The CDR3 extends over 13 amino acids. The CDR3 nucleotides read TGTGCCAGTAGGGAAGTGAGCAATCAGCCCCAGCATTTT. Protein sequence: CASREVSNQPQHF.

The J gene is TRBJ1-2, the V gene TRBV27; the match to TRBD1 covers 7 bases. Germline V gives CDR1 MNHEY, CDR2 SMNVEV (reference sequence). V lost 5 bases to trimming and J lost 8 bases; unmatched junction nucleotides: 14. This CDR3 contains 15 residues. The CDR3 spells CASSAYTDRRVGYTF. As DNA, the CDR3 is TGTGCCAGCAGTGCCTATACGGACAGGAGGGTAGGCTACACCTTC.

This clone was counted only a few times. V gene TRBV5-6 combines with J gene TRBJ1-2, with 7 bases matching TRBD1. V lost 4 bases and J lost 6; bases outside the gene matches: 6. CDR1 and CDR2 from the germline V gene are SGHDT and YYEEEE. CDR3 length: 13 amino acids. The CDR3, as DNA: TGTGCCAGCAGCCGGGGGACAGTGGATGGCTACACCTTC. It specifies CASSRGTVDGYTF.

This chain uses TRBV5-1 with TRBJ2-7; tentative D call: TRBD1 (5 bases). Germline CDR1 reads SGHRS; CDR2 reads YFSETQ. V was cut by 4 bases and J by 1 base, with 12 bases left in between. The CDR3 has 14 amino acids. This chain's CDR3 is CASSPATESYEQYF. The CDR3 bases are TGCGCCAGCAGCCCTGCGACAGAATCCTACGAGCAGTACTTC.

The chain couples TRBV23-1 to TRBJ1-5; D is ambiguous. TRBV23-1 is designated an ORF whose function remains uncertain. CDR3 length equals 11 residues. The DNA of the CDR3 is TGCGCGCCTCCGGGCAATCAGCCCCAGCATTTT. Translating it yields CAPPGNQPQHF.

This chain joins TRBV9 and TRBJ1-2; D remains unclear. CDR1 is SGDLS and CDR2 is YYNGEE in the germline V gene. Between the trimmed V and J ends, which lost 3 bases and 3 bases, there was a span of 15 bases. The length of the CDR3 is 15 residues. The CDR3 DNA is TGTGCCAGCAGCGCCAGAACAGAGCCCTACTATGGCTACACCTTC. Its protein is CASSARTEPYYGYTF.

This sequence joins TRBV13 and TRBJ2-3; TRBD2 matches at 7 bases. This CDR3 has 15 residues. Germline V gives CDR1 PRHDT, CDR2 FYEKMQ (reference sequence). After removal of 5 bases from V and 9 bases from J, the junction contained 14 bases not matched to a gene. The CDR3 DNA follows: TGTGCCAGCAGCCCCCGGACTAGTAACTCCGAGACGCAGTATTTT. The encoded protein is CASSPRTSNSETQYF.

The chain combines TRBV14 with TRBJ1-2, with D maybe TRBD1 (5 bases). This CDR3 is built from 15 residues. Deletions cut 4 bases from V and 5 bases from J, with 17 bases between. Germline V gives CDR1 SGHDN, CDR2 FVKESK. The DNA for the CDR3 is TGTGCCAGCAGCCCGGTGGCAGGGAGGAAGTATGGCTACACCTTC. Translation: CASSPVAGRKYGYTF.

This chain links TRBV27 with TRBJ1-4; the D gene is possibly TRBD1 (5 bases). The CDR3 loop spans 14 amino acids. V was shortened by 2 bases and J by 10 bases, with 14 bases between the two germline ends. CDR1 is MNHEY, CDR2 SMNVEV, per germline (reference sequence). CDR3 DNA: TGTGCCAGCAGTTTAGGGGCCCACGGAGGAAAACTGTTTTTT. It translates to CASSLGAHGGKLFF.

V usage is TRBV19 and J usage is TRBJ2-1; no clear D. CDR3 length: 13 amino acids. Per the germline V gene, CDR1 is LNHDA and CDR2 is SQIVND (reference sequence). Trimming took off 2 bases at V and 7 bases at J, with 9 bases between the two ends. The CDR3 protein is CASSIRQTNEQFF. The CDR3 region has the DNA TGTGCCAGTAGTATAAGGCAGACAAATGAGCAGTTCTTC. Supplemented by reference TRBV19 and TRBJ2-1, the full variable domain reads DGGITQSPKYLFRKEGQNVTLSCEQNLNHDAMYWYRQDPGQGLRLIYYSQIVNDFQKGDIAEGYSVSREKKESFPLTVTSAQKNPTAFYLCASSIRQTNEQFFGPGTRLTVL.

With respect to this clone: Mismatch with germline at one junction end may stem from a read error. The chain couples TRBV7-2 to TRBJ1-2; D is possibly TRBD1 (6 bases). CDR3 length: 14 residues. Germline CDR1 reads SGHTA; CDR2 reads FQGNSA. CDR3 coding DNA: TGTGCCAGCAGTTTAGGACAGTTTAACTATGGCTACACCTTC. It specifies CASSLGQFNYGYTF.

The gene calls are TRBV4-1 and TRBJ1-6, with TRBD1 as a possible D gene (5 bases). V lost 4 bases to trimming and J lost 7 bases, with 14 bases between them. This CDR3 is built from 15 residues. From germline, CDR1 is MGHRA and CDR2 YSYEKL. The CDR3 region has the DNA TGCGCCAGCAGCCTGAGGGCAGGGTGGAATTCACCCCTCCACTTT. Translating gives CASSLRAGWNSPLHF.

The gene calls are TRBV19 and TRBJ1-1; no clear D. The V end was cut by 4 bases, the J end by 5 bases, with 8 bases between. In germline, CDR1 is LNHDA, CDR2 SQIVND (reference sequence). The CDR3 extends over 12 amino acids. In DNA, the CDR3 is TGTGCCAGTAGTACGTCTAGGACTGAAGCTTTCTTT. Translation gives CASSTSRTEAFF.

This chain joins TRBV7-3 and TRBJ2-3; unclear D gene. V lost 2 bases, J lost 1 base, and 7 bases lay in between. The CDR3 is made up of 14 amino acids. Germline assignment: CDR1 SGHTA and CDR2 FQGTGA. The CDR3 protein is CASSLLGGTDTQYF. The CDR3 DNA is TGTGCCAGCAGCTTACTCGGTGGCACAGATACGCAGTATTTT.

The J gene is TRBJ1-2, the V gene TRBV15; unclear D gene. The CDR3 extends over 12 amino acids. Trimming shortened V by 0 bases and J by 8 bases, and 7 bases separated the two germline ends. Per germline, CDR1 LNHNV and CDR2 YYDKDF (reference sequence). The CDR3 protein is CATSRDFEGYTF. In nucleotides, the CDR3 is TGTGCCACCAGCAGAGATTTTGAAGGCTACACCTTC. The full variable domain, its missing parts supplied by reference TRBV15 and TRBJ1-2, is DAMVIQNPRYQVTQFGKPVTLSCSQTLNHNVMYWYQQKSSQAPKLLFHYYDKDFNNEADTPDNFQSRRPNTSFCFLDIRSPGLGDTAMYLCATSRDFEGYTFGSGTRLTVV.

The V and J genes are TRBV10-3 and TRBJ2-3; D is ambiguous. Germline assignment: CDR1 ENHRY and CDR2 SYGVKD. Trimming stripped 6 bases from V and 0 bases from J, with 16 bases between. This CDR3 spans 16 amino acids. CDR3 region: CAIRDAGASSTDTQYF. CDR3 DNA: TGTGCCATCAGGGACGCTGGCGCTTCTAGCACAGATACGCAGTATTTT.

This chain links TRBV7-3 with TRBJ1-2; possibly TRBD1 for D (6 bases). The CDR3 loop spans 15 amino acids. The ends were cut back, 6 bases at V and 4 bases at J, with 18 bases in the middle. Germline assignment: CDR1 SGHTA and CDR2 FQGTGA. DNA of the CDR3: TGTGCCAGCAGTGCAACCCCAGGGGCTAGCTATGGCTACACCTTC. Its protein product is CASSATPGASYGYTF. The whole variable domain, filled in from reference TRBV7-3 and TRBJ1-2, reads GAGVSQTPSNKVTEKGKYVELRCDPISGHTALYWYRQSLGQGPEFLIYFQGTGAADDSGLPNDRFFAVRPEGSVSTLKIQRTERGDSAVYLCASSATPGASYGYTFGSGTRLTVV.